This TCR beta chain was recorded in a study of post-analysis software for immune sequencing data. Across the whole study: Relapsing-remitting, secondary progressive and progressive-relapsing multiple sclerosis courses were included.

In the case of this clonotype: Its antigen is not known.

Findings of the study overall: With TRBV5-6, TRBV5-1 and TRBV20-1 included, about 5 TRBV segments were more frequent in patients than in controls.

Unique molecular identifiers featured in each of the TCR beta cDNA libraries. TCRdb recomputed calls from the PCR reads with MiXCR, one row per CDR3 protein. Of about 170,000 distinct CDR3 sequences detected, 30% appear once; the ten largest clones hold about 1.6%. V gave up 4 bases and J gave up 4 bases, with 4 bases separating them. This CDR3 spans 12 amino acids. The sequence derives from a girl aged 10-17 years with multiple sclerosis. The chain links TRBV12-3 or TRBV12-4 to TRBJ2-2; D is ambiguous. Input material: blood. This CDR3 reads CASSSPTGELFF. The DNA for the CDR3 is TGTGCCAGCAGTTCCCCCACCGGGGAGCTGTTTTTT.